A single sample gave rise to the 25 T cell receptor beta chains below, sequenced in a study of T cell responses to AZD1222 COVID-19 vaccine. Profiling relied on immunoSEQ multiplex PCR, and the TCRdb table lists in-frame clones only, not all of them. The sample has around 100,000 clones, around 90% seen once. The starting material was peripheral blood, obtained on day 0 of AZD1222 vaccination. The receptors were sampled from an adult in good health.

The V call is TRBV4-1, the J call TRBJ1-5; D gene unclear. The CDR3 totals 16 residues. The germline V gene encodes CDR1 MGHRA and CDR2 YSYEKL. Trimming removed 0 bases at V and 0 bases at J, with 9 bases between. CDR3 loop: CASSQEQKTSNQPQHF. CDR3 coding DNA: TGCGCCAGCAGCCAAGAACAGAAGACTAGCAATCAGCCCCAGCATTTT.

The V and J genes are TRBV5-8 and TRBJ2-1, with 14 bases aligning to TRBD2. The CDR3 extends over 15 amino acids. CDR1 is SGHTS, CDR2 YDEGEE, per germline. V gave up 4 bases and J gave up 6 bases; unmatched junction bases: 3. Here the CDR3 DNA reads TGTGCCAGCAGCAAGGGACTAGCGGGAGTCAATGAGCAGTTCTTC. Translated, it gives CASSKGLAGVNEQFF.

The chain has TRBV6-5 and TRBJ1-2; D remains unclear. The germline V gene encodes CDR1 MNHEY and CDR2 SVGAGI. V was clipped by 6 bases and J by 7 bases, with 18 bases between them. The CDR3 runs 14 residues. The CDR3 region is CASSPWVDRSGYTF. CDR3 nucleotides: TGTGCCAGCAGCCCCTGGGTCGACCGGTCTGGCTACACCTTC.

The rearrangement links TRBV24-1 to TRBJ2-1; D possibly matches TRBD1 or TRBD2 (6 bases each). Per the germline V gene, CDR1 is KGHDR and CDR2 is SFDVKD. The V gene lost 6 bases and the J gene lost 10 bases, with 15 bases spanning the gap. The CDR3 consists of 13 residues. The CDR3 region is CATSSEGGLEQFF. In DNA, the CDR3 is TGTGCCACCAGTTCCGAGGGGGGTTTAGAGCAGTTCTTC.

The count of this clone is one. The rearrangement links TRBV5-1 to TRBJ2-3; no clear D. Per germline, CDR1 SGHRS and CDR2 YFSETQ. V gave up 5 bases and J gave up 0 bases, with 10 bases separating them. The CDR3 runs to 14 residues. The CDR3 protein is CASSRQVSTDTQYF. CDR3 sequence (DNA): TGCGCCAGCAGTCGGCAGGTTAGCACAGATACGCAGTATTTT.

This clone was seen once. The J gene is TRBJ2-7, the V gene TRBV7-3, with D perhaps TRBD1 or TRBD2 (6 bases each). The V gene lost 5 bases and the J gene lost 2 bases, with 10 bases spanning the gap. CDR1 and CDR2 from the germline V gene are SGHTA and FQGTGA. CDR3 length: 13 residues. The CDR3 here is CASSQGGTYEQYF. CDR3 bases: TGTGCCAGCAGCCAAGGGGGGACCTACGAGCAGTACTTC.

This clone was seen only once. The J gene is TRBJ2-1, the V gene TRBV6-1; 9 bases align to TRBD2. Germline V gene lookup returns CDR1 MNHNS and CDR2 SASEGT. The V and J ends lost 4 bases and 0 bases, in that order; junction bases with no gene match: 4. This CDR3 is built from 16 residues. In nucleotides, the CDR3 is TGTGCCAGCAGTGGCGGGAGGGCCGGCTCCTACAATGAGCAGTTCTTC. It encodes CASSGGRAGSYNEQFF.

V gene TRBV4-1 combines with J gene TRBJ1-1; no definite D call. The CDR3 consists of 15 residues. Trimming shortened V by 1 base and J by 0 bases, and 9 bases separated the two germline ends. Germline assignment: CDR1 MGHRA and CDR2 YSYEKL. In nucleotides, the CDR3 is TGCGCCAGCAGCCAAGCTGTCAGTATGAACACTGAAGCTTTCTTT. Protein sequence: CASSQAVSMNTEAFF.

This clone was recorded once. The chain joins TRBV6-4 to TRBJ2-1; a weak D match, TRBD2 (7 bases). V was pared by 6 bases and J by 3 bases, with 18 bases between. The CDR3 is 16 amino acids. Germline lookup yields CDR1 MRHNA and CDR2 SNTAGT. The CDR3 bases are TGTGCCAGCAGGGCCGGGGGGCCGGAGGGCTACAATGAGCAGTTCTTC. Its protein is CASRAGGPEGYNEQFF.

This chain joins TRBV7-3 and TRBJ1-6; D not certain. CDR1 is SGHTA, CDR2 FQGTGA, per germline. V lost 5 bases, J lost 5 bases, and 10 bases lay in between. There are 14 residues in the CDR3. CDR3 sequence reads: CASSRQPDNSPLHF. CDR3 DNA sequence: TGTGCCAGCAGCCGACAACCTGATAATTCACCCCTCCACTTT. The full variable domain, in which reference TRBV7-3 and TRBJ1-6 provide the parts outside the CDR3, is GAGVSQTPSNKVTEKGKYVELRCDPISGHTALYWYRQSLGQGPEFLIYFQGTGAADDSGLPNDRFFAVRPEGSVSTLKIQRTERGDSAVYLCASSRQPDNSPLHFGNGTRLTVT.

This clone is a singleton in its sample. The V call is TRBV12-3 or TRBV12-4, the J call TRBJ2-3; D is unclear. V lost 10 bases to trimming and J lost 4 bases, with 9 bases between them. CDR3 length: 11 residues. CDR3 sequence (DNA): TGTGCCACCTTCAAGGCAGATACGCAGTATTTT. Translation: CATFKADTQYF.

The chain is built from TRBV4-3 and TRBJ2-7; 8 bases are shared with TRBD1. After removal of 1 base from V and 3 bases from J, the junction contained 5 bases not matched to a gene. Germline V lookup: CDR1 LGHNA, CDR2 YSLEER. The CDR3 loop spans 15 amino acids. CDR3: CASSQADRALYEQYF. CDR3 nucleotide sequence: TGCGCCAGCAGCCAAGCGGACAGGGCCCTCTACGAGCAGTACTTC.

The chain links TRBV19 to TRBJ2-1; tentative D call: TRBD1 (6 bases). This CDR3 contains 15 residues. Germline V gives CDR1 LNHDA, CDR2 SQIVND (reference sequence). V was shortened by 1 base and J by 9 bases, with 16 bases between the two germline ends. The CDR3 sequence is CASSIGSAGVTEQFF. In DNA, the CDR3 is TGTGCCAGTAGTATAGGGTCCGCAGGGGTTACTGAGCAGTTCTTC. Together with reference TRBV19 and TRBJ2-1, the CDR3 gives the full variable domain: DGGITQSPKYLFRKEGQNVTLSCEQNLNHDAMYWYRQDPGQGLRLIYYSQIVNDFQKGDIAEGYSVSREKKESFPLTVTSAQKNPTAFYLCASSIGSAGVTEQFFGPGTRLTVL.

The chain carries TRBV6-2 or TRBV6-3 and TRBJ2-7; 10 bases match TRBD1. Germline-derived CDR1 and CDR2 are MNHEY and SVGEGT. The V segment lost 0 bases and the J segment 5 bases; nucleotides outside the gene matches: 7. The CDR3 totals 16 residues. CDR3 DNA sequence: TGTGCCAGCAGTTACTCGACCTGGGACAGGGGTCACGAGCAGTACTTC. As protein: CASSYSTWDRGHEQYF.

This chain joins TRBV7-6 and TRBJ2-7, with 10 bases lining up with TRBD2. The trim removed 2 bases at V and 2 bases at J, leaving 9 bases unmatched. CDR3 length: 17 amino acids. Germline CDR1 SGHVS, CDR2 FNYEAQ. The CDR3 protein is CASSLFPSGSRTYEQYF. DNA of the CDR3: TGTGCCAGCAGCTTATTCCCTAGCGGGAGTAGAACCTACGAGCAGTACTTC.

The chain employs TRBV15 and TRBJ2-2, with TRBD2 identical over 12 bases. The CDR3 totals 17 residues. V lost 0 bases to trimming and J lost 10 bases; unmatched junction nucleotides: 9. The germline CDR1 and CDR2 sequences are LNHNV and YYDKDF (reference sequence). The CDR3 DNA sequence: TGTGCCACCAGCAGAGATTTGCCTAGCGGGGGGGCGAAGGAGCTGTTTTTT. This sequence encodes CATSRDLPSGGAKELFF.

The chain employs TRBV4-2 and TRBJ2-7, with D tentatively TRBD2 (5 bases). The CDR3 contains 13 residues. Looked up from germline, CDR1 is LGHNA and CDR2 is YNFKEQ. The V end lost 5 bases, the J end lost 3 bases, and 11 bases lay between the germline ends. As DNA, the CDR3 is TGTGCCAGCAGCACCCAGGCGGGCTACGAGCAGTACTTC. It codes for CASSTQAGYEQYF.

This chain connects TRBV19 to TRBJ1-2, with a possible D match to TRBD1 (5 bases). The CDR3 consists of 13 residues. Per the germline V gene, CDR1 is LNHDA and CDR2 is SQIVND (reference sequence). V lost 7 bases and J 3 bases, leaving 12 bases between the germline ends. CDR3 in amino acids: CASIGAQYYGYTF. The DNA for the CDR3 is TGTGCCAGTATTGGGGCGCAGTACTATGGCTACACCTTC. The complete variable domain, with remaining parts taken from reference TRBV19 and TRBJ1-2, reads DGGITQSPKYLFRKEGQNVTLSCEQNLNHDAMYWYRQDPGQGLRLIYYSQIVNDFQKGDIAEGYSVSREKKESFPLTVTSAQKNPTAFYLCASIGAQYYGYTFGSGTRLTVV.

In its sample, this clone was seen a few times. The chain is built from TRBV7-2 and TRBJ2-7, with 10 bases identical to TRBD2. V shed 3 bases, J shed 5 bases, and the junction held 10 bases outside the gene matches. Germline V lookup: CDR1 SGHTA, CDR2 FQGNSA. The CDR3 is made up of 16 amino acids. The CDR3 reads CASSFPRTSGAHEQYF. In nucleotides, the CDR3 is TGTGCCAGCAGCTTCCCCAGGACTAGCGGTGCCCACGAGCAGTACTTC.

This sequence joins TRBV28 and TRBJ1-1; TRBD1 is a possible D gene (5 bases). Deletions cut 3 bases from V and 9 bases from J, with 14 bases between. Germline V gene lookup returns CDR1 MDHEN and CDR2 SYDVKM. The CDR3 has 13 amino acids. This CDR3 is CASSFGGVGKAFF. CDR3 nucleotide sequence: TGTGCCAGCAGTTTCGGGGGTGTGGGCAAAGCTTTCTTT.

The chain carries TRBV6-5 and TRBJ2-2; unclear D gene. CDR1 and CDR2 from the germline V gene are MNHEY and SVGAGI. The V end was cut by 6 bases, the J end by 1 base, with 12 bases between. This CDR3 is 15 amino acids long. The CDR3 spells CASRSARRNTGELFF. The CDR3 region has the DNA TGTGCCAGCAGATCTGCCAGGCGGAACACCGGGGAGCTGTTTTTT.

Written as DNA, the CDR3 is TGTGCCAGCAGCTTAGGAGGATTAACAGATACGCAGTATTTT. Translating it yields CASSLGGLTDTQYF. The chain employs TRBV11-3 and TRBJ2-3, with D unresolved. CDR1 and CDR2 from the germline V gene are SGHNT and YENEEA. The CDR3 totals 14 residues. Trimming stripped 1 base from V and 3 bases from J, with 8 bases between.

This chain joins TRBV11-3 and TRBJ1-6; 7 nucleotides agree with TRBD1. V was clipped by 5 bases and J by 7 bases; unmatched bases: 2. CDR1 is SGHNT and CDR2 is YENEEA in the germline V gene. The CDR3 is 13 residues long. The CDR3 nucleotides read TGTGCCAGCAGCGGGACAGTCAATTCACCCCTCCACTTT. Encoded protein: CASSGTVNSPLHF.

The V call is TRBV7-9, the J call TRBJ1-2, with D maybe TRBD1 (5 bases). The V gene's germline CDR1 is SEHNR and CDR2 FQNEAQ (reference sequence). Trimming removed 8 bases from V and 4 bases from J, with 17 bases in between. This CDR3 contains 14 residues. The chain's CDR3 is CASSPPQVFYGYTF. CDR3 bases: TGTGCCAGCTCACCCCCACAGGTTTTCTATGGCTACACCTTC.

The CDR3 DNA reads TGTGCCAGTAGTATACGGGACAGCGATAATTCACCCCTCCACTTT. Translation gives CASSIRDSDNSPLHF. The V and J genes are TRBV19 and TRBJ1-6; 7 nucleotides agree with TRBD1. The J segment lost 5 bases and the V segment lost 2 bases, leaving 3 bases of the junction unmatched. Germline V lookup: CDR1 LNHDA, CDR2 SQIVND (reference sequence). CDR3 length: 15 residues.